What follows is one T cell receptor beta chain and its context. This entry belongs to a study of technical replicates of blood from a handful of donors. The method was immunoSEQ multiplex PCR; TCRdb's version includes in-frame clones alone and lacks a portion of them. The sample shows around 100,000 clones, approximately 95% of them seen only once. V was pared by 2 bases and J by 1 base, with 4 bases of the junction left unmatched. The CDR3 runs to 15 residues. Looked up from germline, CDR1 is SGHNT and CDR2 is YYREEE (reference sequence). The receptor's source is a human donor in good health. The material sequenced was T cells isolated from PBMCs. The chain employs TRBV5-4 and TRBJ2-3; 7 positions agree with TRBD1. The CDR3 DNA sequence: TGTGCCAGCAGCTTACCCGGGACAGGCACAGATACGCAGTATTTT. Amino acids: CASSLPGTGTDTQYF.